Described below is a single TCR beta chain sequence and its context. Its specificity is unknown. The source of the sample is a study of T cells in localized non-small cell lung cancer. Study-level points and caveats: Tumor trailed uninvolved adjacent lung in T cell clonality, which peaked there. Owing to sequencing of a solitary tumor region, heterogeneity cannot be discounted.

Germline CDR1 SGHTA, CDR2 FQGTGA. The CDR3 consists of 13 residues. Trimming shortened V by 0 bases and J by 13 bases, and 13 bases separated the two germline ends. Sequencing used immunoSEQ multiplex PCR; TCRdb keeps in-frame clones, though not all of them. The top ten hold less than 20% of the sample, which has 9,500 to 11,000 clones, roughly four fifths seen once. This receptor was taken from a female donor at least 60 years old with stage II lung adenocarcinoma. The rearrangement joins TRBV7-3 to TRBJ2-1; maybe TRBD2 (5 bases). The material sequenced was peripheral blood mononuclear cells, taken before any cancer treatment. This chain's CDR3 is CASSLTGGLLQFF. Here the CDR3 DNA reads TGTGCCAGCAGCTTAACCGGCGGGCTGCTCCAGTTCTTC.